This TCR beta chain was profiled in a study of patients with pleural tuberculosis. Each CDR3 protein is one row after TCRdb ran MiXCR on the reads. The sample shows 29,000 or so distinct CDR3 sequences, roughly 18% of them seen only once. This clonotype was detected many times. The clonotype was recovered from a human donor with pleural tuberculosis. Specimen: peripheral blood.

For the CDR3, the DNA is TGCGCCAGCAGTCCCGGGACAGCCACAGATACGCAGTATTTT. This gives the protein CASSPGTATDTQYF. V is TRBV10-2 and J is TRBJ2-3; 7 bases map to TRBD1. Germline assignment: CDR1 WSHSY and CDR2 SAAADI. CDR3 length equals 14 residues. J was trimmed by 2 bases and V by 5 bases; bases with no gene match: 4.